This is a list of T cell receptor beta chains from one sample in a study of OX40 agonist ivuxolimab in advanced cancers. Using immunoSEQ multiplex PCR, the repertoire was profiled, and TCRdb retains in-frame clones only, with some absent. Among about 25,000 clones listed, 78% were seen once. The sample in question was CD4+ or CD8+ T cells sorted from blood, obtained in a trial of the OX40 agonist ivuxolimab. These receptors were taken from an adult with an advanced solid tumor such as melanoma, head and neck, liver or kidney cancer. Both conserved end residues are part of each CDR3. The D gene is left open where the match is weak. Expanded clones get a size class; other rows say once, few or many, or leave the size out.

cdr3_length	v_call	clone_size	j_call	d_call	cdr3_nt	cdr3_aa
15	TRBV29-1	.	TRBJ2-2	.	TGCAGCGTCTCATTCCCCGCAGCTTACACCGGGGAGCTGTTTTTT	CSVSFPAAYTGELFF
13	TRBV30	once	TRBJ2-7	TRBD1	TGTGCCTGGACGATTACAGGGGGCAGCGAGCAGTACTTC	CAWTITGGSEQYF
15	TRBV7-2	.	TRBJ1-1	TRBD1	TGTGCCAGCACGACCACGACAGGGCTATCCACTGAAGCTTTCTTT	CASTTTTGLSTEAFF
14	TRBV9	.	TRBJ2-7	TRBD1	TGTGCCAGCAGCAATCCGGGACAGGACAACGAGCAGTACTTC	CASSNPGQDNEQYF
16	TRBV14	.	TRBJ1-3	.	TGTGCCAGCAGCCAACTCGGGGAATTCTATGGAAACACCATATATTTT	CASSQLGEFYGNTIYF
14	TRBV6-5	few	TRBJ2-7	.	TGTGCCAGCAGTTACTCGTACAACTCCTACGAGCAGTACTTC	CASSYSYNSYEQYF
14	TRBV5-8	.	TRBJ2-1	TRBD2	TGTGCCAGCAGCAGGAGCGGGGTGTACAATGAGCAGTTCTTC	CASSRSGVYNEQFF
15	TRBV4-1	.	TRBJ2-1	.	TGCGCCAGCAGCCAAGGGGGGTTTGGGGTTACAGAGCAGTTCTTC	CASSQGGFGVTEQFF
15	TRBV4-3	.	TRBJ2-3	TRBD2	TGCGCCAGCAGCCAAGAGGGACTAGCGGGAGATACGCAGTATTTT	CASSQEGLAGDTQYF
15	TRBV28	.	TRBJ2-2	.	TGTGCCAGCAGTCCCGGGACATCGAACACCGGGGAGCTGTTTTTT	CASSPGTSNTGELFF
18	TRBV15	.	TRBJ2-2	.	TGTGCCACCAGCAGCCTACCTCTGAGGGCCTCGAACACCGGGGAGCTGTTTTTT	CATSSLPLRASNTGELFF
14	TRBV29-1	.	TRBJ1-1	TRBD1	TGCAGCGTTAGAGGCAGGGGGCTTGGGACTGAAGCTTTCTTT	CSVRGRGLGTEAFF
15	TRBV11-2	.	TRBJ1-2	.	TGTGCCAGCAGCTTAGGCCAGGCGACCAGCTATGGCTACACCTTC	CASSLGQATSYGYTF
17	TRBV13	.	TRBJ2-3	TRBD2	TGTGCCAGCAGCTTAGGTGCCCCTAGCGGGAGGGCAGATACGCAGTATTTT	CASSLGAPSGRADTQYF
14	TRBV2	.	TRBJ2-1	TRBD2	TGTGCCAGCAGAGCGCGGGGGGCCTACAATGAGCAGTTCTTC	CASRARGAYNEQFF